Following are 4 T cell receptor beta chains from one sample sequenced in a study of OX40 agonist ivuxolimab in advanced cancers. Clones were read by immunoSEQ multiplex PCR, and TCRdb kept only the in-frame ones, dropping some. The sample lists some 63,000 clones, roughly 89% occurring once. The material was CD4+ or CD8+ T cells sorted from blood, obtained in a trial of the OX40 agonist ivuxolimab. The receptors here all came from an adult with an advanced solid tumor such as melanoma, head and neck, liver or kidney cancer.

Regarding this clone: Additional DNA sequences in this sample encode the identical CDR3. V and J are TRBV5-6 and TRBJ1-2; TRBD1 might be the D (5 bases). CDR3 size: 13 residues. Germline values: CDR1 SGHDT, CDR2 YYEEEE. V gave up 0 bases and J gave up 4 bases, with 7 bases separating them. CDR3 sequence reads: CASSLGQSYGYTF. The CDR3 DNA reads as TGTGCCAGCAGCTTGGGACAGAGCTATGGCTACACCTTC.

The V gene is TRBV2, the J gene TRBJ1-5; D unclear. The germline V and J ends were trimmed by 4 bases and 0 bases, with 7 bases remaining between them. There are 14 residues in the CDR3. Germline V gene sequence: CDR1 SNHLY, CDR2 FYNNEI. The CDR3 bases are TGTGCCAGCAGTGTTGTAGCTAGCAATCAGCCCCAGCATTTT. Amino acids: CASSVVASNQPQHF.

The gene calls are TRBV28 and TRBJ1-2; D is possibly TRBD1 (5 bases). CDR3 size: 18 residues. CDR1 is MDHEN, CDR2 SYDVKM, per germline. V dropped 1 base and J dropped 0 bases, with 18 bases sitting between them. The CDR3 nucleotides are TGTGCCAGCAGTTTATTATCACCTCGACAGAAACCTAACTATGGCTACACCTTC. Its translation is CASSLLSPRQKPNYGYTF.

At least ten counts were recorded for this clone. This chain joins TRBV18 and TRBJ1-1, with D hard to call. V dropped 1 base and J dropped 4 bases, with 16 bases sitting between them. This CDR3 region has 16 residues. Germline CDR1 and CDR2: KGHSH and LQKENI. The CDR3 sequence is CASSPRPDFKITEAFF. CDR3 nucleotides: TGTGCCAGCTCACCACGTCCAGACTTCAAGATCACTGAAGCTTTCTTT.